These 26 T cell receptor beta chains were sequenced from one sample in a study of shared clonotypes between healthy human individuals. This table comes from immunoSEQ multiplex PCR, and its TCRdb copy is limited to in-frame clones, with some not included. The sample has about a million clones; approximately 80% are singletons. What was sequenced was memory CD4+ T cells from PBMCs. The subset denotes: CD45RA-negative fraction. The receptors stem from a man aged 18 to 29 in good health. Some clones in this sample may be carry-over from other donors' samples.

This clone was counted only a few times. V and J are TRBV30 and TRBJ2-5; D is perhaps TRBD1 or TRBD2 (6 bases each). Germline assignment: CDR1 GTSNPN and CDR2 SVGIG (reference sequence). Trimming removed 3 bases at V and 0 bases at J, with 11 bases between. The CDR3 totals 14 residues. The CDR3 DNA reads TGTGCCTGGAGCGGGGGCAGGTACCAAGAGACCCAGTACTTC. It specifies CAWSGGRYQETQYF.

On this clone itself: The sample contains more than one DNA sequence encoding this CDR3. J is TRBJ2-7 and V is TRBV6-5; D may be TRBD1 (5 bases). The V and J ends lost 8 bases and 4 bases respectively, with 12 bases between them. The CDR3 is 12 residues long. Germline V gene data show CDR1 as MNHEY and CDR2 as SVGAGI. The CDR3 loop is CASRGRAYEQYF. The CDR3 region has the DNA TGTGCCAGCCGTGGCAGGGCATACGAGCAGTACTTC.

V is TRBV2 and J is TRBJ2-5, with D possibly matching TRBD2 (5 bases). V gave up 7 bases and J gave up 7 bases, with 16 bases separating them. The CDR3 is 13 amino acids. Germline V gene lookup returns CDR1 SNHLY and CDR2 FYNNEI. CDR3 DNA sequence: TGTGCCAGCATTACGACCGAGAGCGGGACCCAGTACTTC. Translation: CASITTESGTQYF.

This chain connects TRBV27 to TRBJ2-4, with D uncertain. The V and J ends lost 4 bases and 7 bases respectively, with 11 bases between them. CDR3 size: 13 residues. CDR1 MNHEY and CDR2 SMNVEV come from the germline V gene (reference sequence). The CDR3 protein is CASSSDGRNIQYF. The CDR3 DNA sequence: TGTGCCAGCAGTTCAGACGGACGGAACATTCAGTACTTC.

The gene calls are TRBV6-1 and TRBJ2-5; D is unclear. The germline V and J ends were trimmed by 8 bases and 5 bases, with 15 bases remaining between them. CDR1 MNHNS and CDR2 SASEGT come from the germline V gene. This CDR3 contains 13 residues. CDR3 protein: CASERSSWETQYF. The CDR3, as DNA: TGTGCCAGCGAAAGAAGTAGTTGGGAGACCCAGTACTTC.

The chain combines TRBV29-1 with TRBJ2-1; D remains ambiguous. Trimming took 4 bases from V and 7 from J, leaving 8 bases between them. The CDR3 runs 11 residues. CDR1 and CDR2 from the germline V gene are SQVTM and ANQGSEA. The CDR3 DNA reads TGCAGCGTTGGAGAGTGGAATGAGCAGTTCTTC. This codes for CSVGEWNEQFF.

The V gene is TRBV7-9, the J gene TRBJ1-2; D might be TRBD1 (5 bases). Germline V gene data show CDR1 as SEHNR and CDR2 as FQNEAQ (reference sequence). The V end lost 5 bases, the J end lost 6 bases, and 13 bases lay between the germline ends. This CDR3 region has 13 residues. This chain's CDR3 is CASSVGTTHGYTF. CDR3 nucleotides: TGTGCCAGCAGCGTCGGGACTACCCATGGCTACACCTTC.

V gene TRBV28 combines with J gene TRBJ2-1; possibly TRBD1 for D (5 bases). The germline CDR1 and CDR2 sequences are MDHEN and SYDVKM. This CDR3 contains 13 residues. Trimming left V 8 bases short and J 7 bases short, with 15 bases between. The DNA for the CDR3 is TGTGCCAGCGTAACAGGACGGTTTAATGAGCAGTTCTTC. Its translation: CASVTGRFNEQFF.

As to this clone: This could be a read error, since a much larger clone is one nucleotide away. Other DNA sequences in the same sample also yield this CDR3. The J gene is TRBJ2-1, the V gene TRBV29-1; a possible D gene is TRBD2 (6 bases). The CDR3 has 15 residues. The V and J ends lost 7 bases and 2 bases respectively, with 18 bases between them. Germline V gene data show CDR1 as SQVTM and CDR2 as ANQGSEA. The CDR3 sequence is CSGRGRGLTYNEQFF. CDR3 DNA: TGCAGCGGCCGTGGTAGGGGACTGACCTACAATGAGCAGTTCTTC.

This clone was recorded only once. The CDR3 DNA reads TGTGCCAGCAGATCGGGACTCCGAAACTACGAGCAGTACTTC. Its protein product is CASRSGLRNYEQYF. This chain connects TRBV6-5 to TRBJ2-7; the D gene is possibly TRBD2 (6 bases). This CDR3 spans 14 amino acids. The germline V gene encodes CDR1 MNHEY and CDR2 SVGAGI. V lost 6 bases and J lost 3, with 15 bases in between.

The rearrangement joins TRBV7-8 to TRBJ1-1, with D unclear. With 1 base removed from V and 4 bases from J, the gap between germline ends came to 10 bases. Germline lookup yields CDR1 SGHVS and CDR2 FQNEAQ. The CDR3 runs 14 residues. The CDR3 sequence is CASSLEFLGTEAFF. CDR3 DNA: TGTGCCAGCAGCTTAGAGTTTCTGGGCACTGAAGCTTTCTTT.

The genes are TRBV28 and TRBJ2-1; 12 bases map to TRBD2. The germline V gene encodes CDR1 MDHEN and CDR2 SYDVKM. CDR3 length equals 17 residues. Trimming took 3 bases from V and 4 from J; bases not matched to a gene: 7. CDR3 region: CASSFSSGRGPYNEQFF. Written as DNA, the CDR3 is TGTGCCAGCAGTTTTTCTAGCGGGAGGGGGCCTTACAATGAGCAGTTCTTC.

This clone was observed a few times. J is TRBJ1-3 and V is TRBV6-4; D uncertain. Germline lookup yields CDR1 MRHNA and CDR2 SNTAGT. The CDR3 consists of 13 residues. V shed 8 bases and J shed 0 bases, with 8 bases lying between them. DNA of the CDR3: TGTGCCAGCTCTTACTCCTCTGGAAACACCATATATTTT. As protein: CASSYSSGNTIYF.

A remark on this clone: A far larger clone is a single base away, which makes a read error likely. The gene calls are TRBV6-5 and TRBJ2-7; D uncertain. The CDR3 spans 11 residues. CDR1 and CDR2 from the germline V gene are MNHEY and SVGAGI. V shed 5 bases and J shed 2 bases, with 4 bases lying between them. The CDR3 nucleotides are TGTGCCAGCAGTACGGCCTACGAGCAGTACTTC. Protein product: CASSTAYEQYF.

J is TRBJ2-1 and V is TRBV5-1, with 11 nucleotides matching TRBD2. The V and J ends lost 1 base and 0 bases, in that order; junction bases with no gene match: 9. This CDR3 contains 19 residues. Germline CDR1 and CDR2: SGHRS and YFSETQ. CDR3 residues: CASSLPGTSGSSSYNEQFF. The CDR3 DNA sequence: TGCGCCAGCAGCTTGCCCGGGACTAGCGGCTCCAGCTCCTACAATGAGCAGTTCTTC.

The CDR3 reads CASSFSQGNYGYTF. CDR3 bases: TGTGCCAGCAGTTTCTCACAGGGGAACTATGGCTACACCTTC. The chain employs TRBV2 and TRBJ1-2, with 7 bases lining up with TRBD1. Trimming took 5 bases from V and 2 from J; bases not matched to a gene: 5. This CDR3 comprises 14 residues. Germline CDR1 is SNHLY and CDR2 is FYNNEI.

V and J are TRBV2 and TRBJ2-2; TRBD1 agrees at 7 bases. With 5 bases clipped from V and 7 bases from J, the junction kept 10 bases outside the gene matches. Germline V gene lookup returns CDR1 SNHLY and CDR2 FYNNEI. This CDR3 is built from 15 residues. The CDR3 DNA reads as TGTGCCAGCAGTCCCGACAGGGCGTGGGGCGGGGAGCTGTTTTTT. It yields the protein CASSPDRAWGGELFF. Full variable domain (outside the CDR3, taken from reference TRBV2 and TRBJ2-2): EPEVTQTPSHQVTQMGQEVILRCVPISNHLYFYWYRQILGQKVEFLVSFYNNEISEKSEIFDDQFSVERPDGSNFTLKIRSTKLEDSAMYFCASSPDRAWGGELFFGEGSRLTVL.

With respect to this clone: No DNA is shown, since the ends of the CDR3 on it are uncertain; the CDR3 is the one TCRdb lists. The V gene is TRBV6-1, the J gene TRBJ2-7; TRBD1 reflects the table's D call only, with no check against the DNA. Termini included, the CDR3 measures 14 amino acids. Germline CDR1 MNHNS, CDR2 SASEGT. The CDR3: CASSLWTSRYEQYF.

Ten or more counts support this clone. This rearrangement joins TRBV2 to TRBJ2-7; 11 positions match TRBD2. Trimming cost V 3 bases and J 0 bases; bases outside gene matches: 4. The germline CDR1 and CDR2 sequences are SNHLY and FYNNEI. The CDR3 consists of 16 residues. The CDR3 DNA is TGTGCCAGCAGTGATCTTAGCGGGAGGGCCTCCTACGAGCAGTACTTC. Protein: CASSDLSGRASYEQYF.

Concerning this clone itself: A much more abundant neighbour one base away suggests this may be a read error. V and J are TRBV5-8 and TRBJ1-5; TRBD1 matches at 9 bases. Germline V lookup: CDR1 SGHTS, CDR2 YDEGEE. V dropped 4 bases and J dropped 4; count of bases not matched to a gene: 3. CDR3 length: 14 residues. CDR3 sequence: CASSRGTGNQPQHF. CDR3 DNA sequence: TGTGCCAGCAGCCGCGGGACAGGGAATCAGCCCCAGCATTTT. Drawing the rest from reference TRBV5-8 and TRBJ1-5, the complete variable domain is EAGVTQSPTHLIKTRGQQATLRCSPISGHTSVYWYQQALGLGLQFLLWYDEGEERNRGNFPPRFSGRQFPNYSSELNVNALELEDSALYLCASSRGTGNQPQHFGDGTRLSIL.

The chain joins TRBV5-4 to TRBJ1-1; unclear D gene. V lost 3 bases and J lost 2, with 8 bases in between. CDR1 is SGHNT, CDR2 YYREEE, per germline (reference sequence). The CDR3 extends over 13 amino acids. The chain's CDR3 is CASSWAKNTEAFF. CDR3 DNA sequence: TGTGCCAGCAGCTGGGCGAAAAACACTGAAGCTTTCTTT. The full variable domain, its missing parts supplied by reference TRBV5-4 and TRBJ1-1, is ETGVTQSPTHLIKTRGQQVTLRCSSQSGHNTVSWYQQALGQGPQFIFQYYREEENGRGNFPPRFSGLQFPNYSSELNVNALELDDSALYLCASSWAKNTEAFFGQGTRLTVV.

This clone was picked up one time. Here the CDR3 omits its conserved ending phenylalanine or tryptophan, so a read error is the likely source. The DNA is omitted, as the CDR3 cannot be located on it reliably, and the CDR3 follows TCRdb's listing. The genes are TRBV2 and TRBJ2-4; TRBD2, the table's D call, was not compared with the DNA. Germline V gives CDR1 SNHLY, CDR2 FYNNEI. The CDR3 is 14 amino acids long, termini counted. CDR3 in amino acids: CASNRLAGVPMLNL.

This rearrangement joins TRBV7-2 to TRBJ2-7, with D perhaps TRBD1 or TRBD2 (5 bases each). CDR1 SGHTA and CDR2 FQGNSA come from the germline V gene. Trimming took 3 bases from V and 7 from J, leaving 13 bases between them. The CDR3 contains 13 residues. The CDR3 reads CASSLGLRREQYF. CDR3 in DNA: TGTGCCAGCAGCTTGGGGCTACGGAGGGAGCAGTACTTC.

V gene TRBV28 combines with J gene TRBJ2-7; tentatively, D is TRBD1 or TRBD2 (5 bases each). CDR1 is MDHEN, CDR2 SYDVKM, per germline. The CDR3 totals 11 residues. The V and J ends lost 9 bases and 2 bases respectively, with 8 bases between them. CDR3 residues: CASRDAYEQYF. CDR3 nucleotide sequence: TGTGCCAGTAGGGACGCCTACGAGCAGTACTTC.

This clone was seen a handful of times. The genes are TRBV20-1 and TRBJ2-1; D not resolved. This CDR3 comprises 11 residues. With 6 bases removed from V and 12 bases from J, the gap between germline ends came to 15 bases. CDR1 is DFQATT and CDR2 is SNEGSKA in the germline V gene (reference sequence). The CDR3 sequence is CSAPLGPGQFF. CDR3 DNA: TGCAGTGCCCCGCTAGGACCTGGGCAGTTCTTC.

The CDR3 loop reads CSGLSTGTDIQYF. The DNA of the CDR3 is TGCAGCGGCCTCTCGACAGGGACCGACATTCAGTACTTC. This chain uses TRBV29-1 with TRBJ2-4, with 7 bases that match TRBD1. This CDR3 has 13 amino acids. CDR1 is SQVTM, CDR2 ANQGSEA, per germline. With 7 bases clipped from V and 8 bases from J, the junction kept 11 bases outside the gene matches.